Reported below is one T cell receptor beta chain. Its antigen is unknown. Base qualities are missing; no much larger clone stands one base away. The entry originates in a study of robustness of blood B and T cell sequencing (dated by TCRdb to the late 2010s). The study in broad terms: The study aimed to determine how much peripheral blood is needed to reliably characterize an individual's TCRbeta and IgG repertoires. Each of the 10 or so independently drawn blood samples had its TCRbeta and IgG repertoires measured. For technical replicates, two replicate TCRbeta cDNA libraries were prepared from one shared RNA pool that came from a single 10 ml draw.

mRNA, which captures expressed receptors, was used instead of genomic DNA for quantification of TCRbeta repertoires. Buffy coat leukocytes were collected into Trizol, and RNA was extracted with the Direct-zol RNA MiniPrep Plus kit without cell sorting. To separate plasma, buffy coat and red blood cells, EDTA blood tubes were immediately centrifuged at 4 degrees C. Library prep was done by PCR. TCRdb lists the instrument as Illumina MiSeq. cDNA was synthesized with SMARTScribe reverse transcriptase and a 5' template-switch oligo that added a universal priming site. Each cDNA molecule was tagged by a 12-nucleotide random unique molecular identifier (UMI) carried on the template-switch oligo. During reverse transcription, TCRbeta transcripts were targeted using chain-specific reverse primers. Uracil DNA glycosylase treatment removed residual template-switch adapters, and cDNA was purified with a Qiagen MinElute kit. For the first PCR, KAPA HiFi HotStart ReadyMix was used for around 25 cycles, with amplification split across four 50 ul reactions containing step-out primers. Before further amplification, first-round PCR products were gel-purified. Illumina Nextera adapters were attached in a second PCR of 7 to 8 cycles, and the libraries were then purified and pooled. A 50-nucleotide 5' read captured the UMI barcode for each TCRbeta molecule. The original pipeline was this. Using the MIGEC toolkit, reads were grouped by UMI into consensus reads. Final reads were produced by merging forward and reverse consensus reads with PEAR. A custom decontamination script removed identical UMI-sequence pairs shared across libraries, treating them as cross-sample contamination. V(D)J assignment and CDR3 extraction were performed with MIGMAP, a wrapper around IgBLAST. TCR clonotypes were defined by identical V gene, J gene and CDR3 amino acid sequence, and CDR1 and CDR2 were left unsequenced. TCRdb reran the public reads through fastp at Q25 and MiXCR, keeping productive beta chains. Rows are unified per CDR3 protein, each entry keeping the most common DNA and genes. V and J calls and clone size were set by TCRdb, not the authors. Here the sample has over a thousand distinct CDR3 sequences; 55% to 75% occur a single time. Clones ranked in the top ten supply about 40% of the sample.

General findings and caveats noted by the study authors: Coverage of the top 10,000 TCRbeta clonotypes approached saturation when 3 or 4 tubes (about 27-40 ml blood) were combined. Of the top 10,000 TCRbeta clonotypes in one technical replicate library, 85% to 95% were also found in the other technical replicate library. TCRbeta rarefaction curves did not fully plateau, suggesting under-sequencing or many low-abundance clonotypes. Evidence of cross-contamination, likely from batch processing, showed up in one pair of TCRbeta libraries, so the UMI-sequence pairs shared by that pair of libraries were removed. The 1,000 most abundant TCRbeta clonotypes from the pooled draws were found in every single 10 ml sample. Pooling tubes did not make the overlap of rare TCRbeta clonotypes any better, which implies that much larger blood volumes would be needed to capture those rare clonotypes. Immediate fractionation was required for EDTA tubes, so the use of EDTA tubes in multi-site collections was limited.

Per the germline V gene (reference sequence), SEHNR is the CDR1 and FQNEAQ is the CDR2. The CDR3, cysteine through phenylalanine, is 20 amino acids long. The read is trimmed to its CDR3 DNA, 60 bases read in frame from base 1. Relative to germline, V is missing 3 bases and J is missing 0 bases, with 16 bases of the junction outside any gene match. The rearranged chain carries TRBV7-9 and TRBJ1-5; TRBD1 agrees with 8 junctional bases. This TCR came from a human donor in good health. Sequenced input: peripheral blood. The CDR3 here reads CASSFRSRTGRPYSNQPQHF. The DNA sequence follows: TGTGCCAGCAGCTTTAGGTCCAGGACAGGGCGCCCTTATAGCAATCAGCCCCAGCATTTT.